This T cell receptor beta chain is drawn from a study of cytomegalovirus exposure and HLA in healthy donors. Across the study: For the roughly 400 genotyped donors, more than 80% fell within the Caucasian-associated ancestry cluster.

On this clone: The antigen remains undetermined.

Germline V CDR1 and CDR2: SEHNR, FQNEAQ (reference sequence). This CDR3 is built from 12 residues. The V gene lost 4 bases and the J gene lost 6 bases, with 10 bases spanning the gap. Study observations and caveats: There were some public TCRs occurring in many donors, but most TCR sequences were rare. Common viral pathogens (according to a later analysis) appeared linked to several of the most significant clusters. CMV serostatus alone was available as immune exposure information.

13 Jbeta primers and 60 Vbeta primers were used for the PCR. The repertoire was sequenced with immunoSEQ multiplex PCR; TCRdb's copy has only in-frame clones and lacks some. The sample yields over 150,000 clones, 70% to 85% seen once. Material: PBMCs. V is TRBV7-9 and J is TRBJ2-7, with D perhaps TRBD1 (5 bases). This TCR derives from a man between 18 and 35 years old in good health and CMV-seronegative. DNA for the CDR3: TGTGCCAGCAGCTCCCAGGGCCCCGAGCAGTACTTC. It encodes CASSSQGPEQYF.